One sample yielded the 18 T cell receptor beta chains listed below, sequenced in a study of tumor-infiltrating lymphocytes in primary liver carcinoma. Without any cell sorting, roughly 20-30 mg of bulk tissue yielded co-extracted RNA and DNA. Starting material of roughly 0.45 ug total RNA yielded TCR beta cDNA via a constant-region primer. Three nested multiplex PCR rounds, a slightly modified ARM-PCR, produced the libraries for TCR beta. Each of the first two PCR rounds ran approximately 11 cycles with TRBV1-TRBV30 forward and C-beta reverse primers. TCRdb re-called the multiplex PCR reads through MiXCR, storing one row per CDR3 protein. The sample gives roughly 190,000 distinct CDR3 sequences, 70% to 90% of which show up once; 18% is in the top ten. Sequenced material: tumor tissue from primary liver carcinoma. These receptors came from a man aged 40-55 years with primary liver carcinoma and hepatitis B virus infection.

The chain employs TRBV29-1 and TRBJ2-7, with D hard to call. The CDR3 has 15 amino acids. V lost 2 bases, J lost 0 bases, and 14 bases lay in between. The germline V gene has CDR1 SQVTM and CDR2 ANQGSEA. In nucleotides, the CDR3 is TGCAGCGTTGAAAATCCAAGATGGAGCTCCTACGAGCAGTACTTC. The encoded protein is CSVENPRWSSYEQYF.

Points on this clonotype: At one boundary the junction diverges from the germline segment, which might be a read error. The genes are TRBV12-3 or TRBV12-4 and TRBJ1-2; D is ambiguous. The CDR3 spans 14 residues. The CDR3 protein is CASSPSGINYGYTF. DNA of the CDR3: TGTGCGAGCAGCCCCTCGGGAATTAACTATGGCTACACCTTC.

This clonotype was picked up many times. V gene TRBV30 combines with J gene TRBJ1-5; D ambiguous. CDR1 is GTSNPN, CDR2 SVGIG, per germline (reference sequence). CDR3 length: 13 residues. With 2 bases removed from V and 5 bases from J, the gap between germline ends came to 10 bases. The CDR3 reads CAWSPLGYQPQHF. The CDR3 DNA reads TGTGCCTGGAGTCCACTGGGGTATCAGCCCCAGCATTTT.

V is TRBV29-1 and J is TRBJ2-2; 9 nucleotides align to TRBD1. Germline CDR1 reads SQVTM; CDR2 reads ANQGSEA. This CDR3 spans 14 amino acids. V was pared by 5 bases and J by 4 bases, with 5 bases of the junction left unmatched. Here the CDR3 DNA reads TGCAGCGTTAATGGACAGGGGTGCACCGGGGAGCTGTTTTTT. Translation: CSVNGQGCTGELFF.

Details on this clonotype: A read error may explain this, as a much larger clone is one base away. The chain recombines TRBV28 with TRBJ1-5, with D hard to call. Trimming stripped 5 bases from V and 6 bases from J, with 11 bases between. Germline V lookup: CDR1 MDHEN, CDR2 SYDVKM. The CDR3 covers 13 residues. The CDR3 here is CASSGPHSQPQHF. DNA for the CDR3: TGTGCCAGCAGTGGACCCCACAGTCAGCCCCAGCATTTT.

The chain joins TRBV7-8 to TRBJ1-1; D gene unclear. V was trimmed by 8 bases and J by 1 base, leaving 14 bases between them. CDR1 is SGHVS and CDR2 is FQNEAQ in the germline V gene. The CDR3 covers 14 residues. DNA for the CDR3: TGTGCCAGCGGCCTTTCGGAGAGGAACACTGAAGCTTTCTTT. Residues: CASGLSERNTEAFF. The full variable domain, its missing parts supplied by reference TRBV7-8 and TRBJ1-1, is GAGVSQSPRYKVAKRGQDVALRCDPISGHVSLFWYQQALGQGPEFLTYFQNEAQLDKSGLPSDRFFAERPEGSVSTLKIQRTQQEDSAVYLCASGLSERNTEAFFGQGTRLTVV.

A word on this clonotype: Compared with germline, one end of the junction differs, possibly owing to a read error. The chain carries TRBV6-1 and TRBJ2-3, with TRBD2 matching over 10 bases. The CDR3 sequence is 15 residues long. From germline, CDR1 is MNHNS and CDR2 SASEGT. The CDR3 DNA reads as TGTGCCAGCAGTGAACCAGCGGGAGGGCCAGATACACAGTATTTT. Protein product: CASSEPAGGPDTQYF.

As for this clonotype: One end of the junction is discordant with germline, which a read error may explain. The genes are TRBV6-2 or TRBV6-3 and TRBJ2-2; weak D call: TRBD2 (5 bases). The CDR3 is 13 amino acids. The germline V gene has CDR1 MNHEY and CDR2 SVGEGT. CDR3 region: CVSSFSEYGELFF. CDR3 bases: TGTGTCAGCAGCTTTAGCGAGTACGGGGAGCTGTTTTTT.

The chain combines TRBV11-2 with TRBJ2-6, with D perhaps TRBD1 or TRBD2 (6 bases each). Deletions cut 5 bases from V and 0 bases from J, with 26 bases between. The CDR3 covers 21 residues. Germline CDR1 and CDR2: SGHAT and FQNNGV. In DNA, the CDR3 is TGTGCCAGCAGCATGGGGGGACACATGGTCATTTCCCTCTCTGGGGCCAACGTCCTGACTTTC. Amino acid sequence: CASSMGGHMVISLSGANVLTF.

Points on this clonotype: At one boundary the junction diverges from the germline segment, which might be a read error. The chain carries TRBV12-3 or TRBV12-4 and TRBJ2-3, with 10 bases identical to TRBD2. CDR3 length: 17 amino acids. The CDR3 sequence is CARSSPSSGRSTDTQYF. The CDR3 DNA reads as TGTGCCAGAAGTTCCCCATCTAGCGGGAGAAGTACAGATACGCAGTATTTT.

V usage is TRBV6-2 or TRBV6-3 and J usage is TRBJ2-1, with 12 bases lining up with TRBD2. The V and J ends lost 8 bases and 4 bases, in that order; junction bases with no gene match: 6. The CDR3 sequence is 15 residues long. Germline CDR1 reads MNHEY; CDR2 reads SVGEGT. The CDR3: CASGPTSGGYNEQFF. Written as DNA, the CDR3 is TGTGCCAGCGGTCCGACTAGCGGGGGTTACAATGAGCAGTTCTTC.

Concerning this clonotype itself: A read error is likely, as this CDR3 ends without the conserved phenylalanine or tryptophan. The rearrangement uses TRBV11-2 and TRBJ2-3; 8 nucleotides line up with TRBD2. This CDR3 is 17 amino acids long. Germline CDR1 and CDR2: SGHAT and FQNNGV. CDR3 in amino acids: CASSLDPGGTSTDTQYL. As DNA, the CDR3 is TGTGCAAGCAGCTTAGATCCGGGGGGGACTAGCACAGATACGCAGTATCTT.

Turning to this clonotype: This likely comes from a read error, as the CDR3 has no conserved phenylalanine or tryptophan at its end. It is unclear where the CDR3 begins or ends on the DNA, so no DNA is shown, and the CDR3 is as TCRdb lists it. CDR3 protein: CASSQDGSLTKNIHYL. The V gene is TRBV4-3, the J gene TRBJ2-4. CDR1 and CDR2 from the germline V gene are LGHNA and YSLEER. With termini counted, the CDR3 has 16 amino acids.

This clonotype was seen only once. Its ends do not fully match the called genes, so a read error is possible. V gene TRBV28 combines with J gene TRBJ2-7; a weak D match, TRBD1 (5 bases). The CDR3 consists of 12 residues. CDR1 and CDR2 from the germline V gene are MDHEN and SYDVKM. In nucleotides, the CDR3 is TGTGCCAGCAGGCCACCACAGGCCGAGCAGTATTTC. Translation: CASRPPQAEQYF.

In its sample, this clonotype was seen once. A read error is likely, as this CDR3 ends without the conserved phenylalanine or tryptophan. The V call is TRBV11-2, the J call TRBJ2-7; the D gene is possibly TRBD1 (6 bases). The CDR3 runs to 14 residues. Germline CDR1 SGHAT, CDR2 FQNNGV. The CDR3 loop reads CASSSDRNSNEQYI. Written as DNA, the CDR3 is TGTGCCAGCAGCTCTGACAGGAACTCCAACGAGCAGTACATC.

In the case of this clonotype: An end of the junction differs from the germline gene, which may be a read error. The chain links TRBV4-2 to TRBJ2-5; 7 nucleotides match TRBD2. CDR1 is LGHNA, CDR2 YNFKEQ, per germline. The CDR3 is 18 residues long. This CDR3 reads CASNQDLMGGPALESQYF. The CDR3 bases are TGTGCCAGCAACCAAGATCTGATGGGAGGGCCGGCTTTAGAGAGTCAATACTTC.

For this clonotype: Germline is not matched at one junction end, which may reflect a read error. The genes are TRBV7-9 and TRBJ1-2; D may be TRBD1 (6 bases). Germline CDR1 is SEHNR and CDR2 is FQNEAQ (reference sequence). This CDR3 is 15 amino acids long. CDR3 coding DNA: TGTGCCCGCAGCTTATCACCTACAGGGTCTGAAGGCTACACCTTC. This sequence encodes CARSLSPTGSEGYTF. Variable domain in full (rest from reference TRBV7-9 and TRBJ1-2): DTGVSQNPRHKITKRGQNVTFRCDPISEHNRLYWYRQTLGQGPEFLTYFQNEAQLEKSRLLSDRFSAERPKGSFSTLEIQRTEQGDSAMYLCARSLSPTGSEGYTFGSGTRLTVV.

CDR3 sequence reads: CAISGSSGGSSYEQYF. The CDR3 DNA follows: TGTGCCATCAGTGGGTCGTCCGGCGGGAGTTCCTACGAGCAGTACTTC. J is TRBJ2-7 and V is TRBV10-3; TRBD2 matches 7 bases. This CDR3 comprises 16 residues. V gave up 4 bases and J gave up 1 base; unmatched junction bases: 10. Per the germline V gene, CDR1 is ENHRY and CDR2 is SYGVKD.